Included here is one T cell receptor (beta chain) sequence, with context. Its antigen is unknown. Clones were sequenced by immunoSEQ multiplex PCR, and TCRdb holds only the in-frame ones, with some missing. This table holds some 85,000 clones, about nine tenths found once. This sample was taken from a study of T cell responses to AZD1222 COVID-19 vaccine. Study-level findings and limits: The study found vaccine-associated CD4 TCRs spanning spike, dominant at 160-218 and 743-854. Only 6 or 7 people who got AZD1222 tested seropositive at baseline.

This CDR3 contains 14 residues. Per the germline V gene, CDR1 is SNHLY and CDR2 is FYNNEI. V lost 6 bases to trimming and J lost 4 bases, with 16 bases between them. The sample here was peripheral blood, taken on day 0 of AZD1222 vaccination. This clonotype was sampled from an adult in good health. This rearrangement joins TRBV2 to TRBJ2-7; the D is unclear. The CDR3 region has the DNA TGTGCCAGCAGACAGAAAGGCTCACCTTACGAGCAGTACTTC. Encoded protein: CASRQKGSPYEQYF.